One and the same sample provided the 25 T cell receptor beta chains below, sequenced in a study of T cells in Graves' hyperthyroidism and ophthalmopathy. Amplification of TCR beta CDR3 regions was performed using RNA transcripts as template. The study used the HTBI primer set for a first-round RT-PCR of the TCR CDR3. One entry per CDR3 protein, called by TCRdb with MiXCR from the multiplex PCR reads. The table records around 500,000 distinct CDR3 sequences, under 25% of them present only once. Sequencing input: blood. These TCRs come from a woman in her 70s with Graves' ophthalmopathy.

The chain recombines TRBV6-2 or TRBV6-3 with TRBJ2-5, with D possibly matching TRBD2 (6 bases). The V end lost 5 bases, the J end lost 4 bases, and 20 bases lay between the germline ends. Germline lookup yields CDR1 MNHEY and CDR2 SVGEGT. This CDR3 region has 16 residues. The CDR3 bases are TGTGCCAGCAGTCCCGGGTGGGGGGAGCTTGGAGAGACCCAGTACTTC. Encoded protein: CASSPGWGELGETQYF.

This clonotype was found many times. The V gene is TRBV30, the J gene TRBJ1-1; possible D gene TRBD1, 6 bases. The CDR3 spans 13 residues. The V end was cut by 3 bases, the J end by 4 bases, with 12 bases between. CDR1 is GTSNPN, CDR2 SVGIG, per germline (reference sequence). This CDR3 is CAWRDQGFTEAFF. CDR3 DNA sequence: TGTGCCTGGAGAGACCAGGGGTTCACTGAAGCTTTCTTT.

In regard to this clonotype: It may be a read error: a sequence one base away is much more abundant. The chain joins TRBV9 to TRBJ2-3, with D possibly TRBD1 on 5 matching bases. Germline-derived CDR1 and CDR2 are SGDLS and YYNGEE. The CDR3 length is 16 residues. The CDR3 nucleotides read TGCGCCAGCAGTAACCCACAGGTCTTGGGCACAGATACGCAGTATTTT. Translation: CASSNPQVLGTDTQYF.

This clonotype has ten or more counts. This chain joins TRBV6-5 and TRBJ2-2, with D hard to call. Trimming removed 0 bases at V and 2 bases at J, with 4 bases between. The CDR3 length is 14 residues. Germline CDR1 reads MNHEY; CDR2 reads SVGAGI. The CDR3 sequence: CASSYSDNTGELFF. In nucleotides, the CDR3 is TGTGCCAGCAGTTACTCGGACAACACCGGGGAGCTGTTTTTT.

This clonotype has only a few counts. The chain couples TRBV3-1 to TRBJ1-1; D is possibly TRBD1 (5 bases). The CDR3 has 13 residues. The germline V gene has CDR1 LGHDT and CDR2 YNNKEL (reference sequence). V gave up 4 bases and J gave up 7 bases, with 13 bases separating them. The CDR3 DNA reads TGTGCCAGCAGCCCTCAGACAGACGGTGAAGCTTTCTTT. This gives the protein CASSPQTDGEAFF.

This clonotype has only one observation. The chain has TRBV15 and TRBJ2-5; no clear D gene. The germline V gene encodes CDR1 LNHNV and CDR2 YYDKDF (reference sequence). V dropped 8 bases and J dropped 1 base, with 11 bases sitting between them. The CDR3 is made up of 13 amino acids. The chain's CDR3 is CATVPPGQETQYF. The CDR3 nucleotides are TGTGCCACCGTCCCACCCGGCCAAGAGACCCAGTACTTC.

With regard to this clonotype: It may be a read error: a sequence one base away is much more abundant. The CDR3 coding sequence is TGTGCCAGCAGCTTAAGTGACGTCGGTGAGCAGTTCTTC. Its translation is CASSLSDVGEQFF. The V and J genes are TRBV7-3 and TRBJ2-1; no definite D call. Germline assignment: CDR1 SGHTA and CDR2 FQGTGA. V gave up 1 base and J gave up 9 bases, with 10 bases separating them. The CDR3 covers 13 residues.

This clonotype has a count of ten or more. The V and J genes are TRBV7-9 and TRBJ2-1, with 7 bases fitting TRBD2. Germline V gives CDR1 SEHNR, CDR2 FQNEAQ (reference sequence). The CDR3 length is 13 residues. The V segment lost 0 bases and the J segment 9 bases; nucleotides outside the gene matches: 2. The CDR3 DNA reads TGTGCCAGCAGCTTAGCGGGCGGGAGTGAGCAGTTCTTC. This translates into CASSLAGGSEQFF.

This clonotype was picked up a small number of times. V gene TRBV20-1 combines with J gene TRBJ2-7; TRBD2 is a possible D gene (6 bases). There are 13 residues in the CDR3. CDR1 is DFQATT, CDR2 SNEGSKA, per germline (reference sequence). The V gene lost 5 bases and the J gene lost 5 bases, with 16 bases spanning the gap. The CDR3 DNA follows: TGCAGTGCTGCCCATCCCGGGAGCAACGAGCAGTACTTC. It specifies CSAAHPGSNEQYF.

The chain is built from TRBV29-1 and TRBJ2-7; tentative D call: TRBD1 (6 bases). V was cut by 4 bases and J by 5 bases, with 9 bases left in between. The CDR3 is 11 amino acids. The germline V gene encodes CDR1 SQVTM and CDR2 ANQGSEA. In nucleotides, the CDR3 is TGCAGCGTTGTCAGGGGCCACGAGCAGTACTTC. Its translation is CSVVRGHEQYF.

There are a few counts of this clonotype. J is TRBJ2-3 and V is TRBV6-2 or TRBV6-3; the D gene could be TRBD1 or TRBD2 (6 bases each). V gave up 6 bases and J gave up 4 bases, with 20 bases separating them. Looked up from germline, CDR1 is MNHEY and CDR2 is SVGEGT. CDR3 size: 16 residues. CDR3 region: CASRTLGGGGPDTQYF. For the CDR3, the DNA is TGTGCCAGCAGGACACTCGGGGGCGGAGGTCCAGATACGCAGTATTTT.

This clonotype was counted between two and nine times. The chain has TRBV5-1 and TRBJ2-2; 9 nucleotides agree with TRBD2. This CDR3 is built from 16 residues. Germline CDR1 is SGHRS and CDR2 is YFSETQ. The ends lost 5 bases at V and 7 bases at J; junction bases unmatched: 12. For the CDR3, the DNA is TGCGCCAGCAGTCACTTCAATAGCGGGAGAATCGGGGAGCTGTTTTTT. Translation gives CASSHFNSGRIGELFF.

The CDR3 region has the DNA TGTGCCAGCACCCCCGGGACACACTACAATGAGCAGTTCTTC. Encoded protein: CASTPGTHYNEQFF. The gene calls are TRBV6-2 or TRBV6-3 and TRBJ2-1, with a weak D call TRBD1 (6 bases). Germline V gene lookup returns CDR1 MNHEY and CDR2 SVGEGT. This CDR3 contains 14 residues. V was clipped by 7 bases and J by 3 bases, with 13 bases between them.

This clonotype showed up many times. CDR3 bases: TGTGCCAGCAGTTACTCGACTACTAGCAACTACGAGCAGTACTTC. Translated, it gives CASSYSTTSNYEQYF. The chain employs TRBV6-2 or TRBV6-3 and TRBJ2-7; TRBD2 is a possible D gene (6 bases). The germline V and J ends were trimmed by 0 bases and 3 bases, with 12 bases remaining between them. The germline V gene encodes CDR1 MNHEY and CDR2 SVGEGT. The CDR3 is made up of 15 amino acids.

This clonotype appeared a few times. The chain recombines TRBV6-1 with TRBJ2-7, with D perhaps matching TRBD1 (6 bases). CDR3 length: 14 amino acids. Germline V lookup: CDR1 MNHNS, CDR2 SASEGT. V lost 5 bases, J lost 1 base, and 12 bases lay in between. As DNA, the CDR3 is TGTGCCAGCAGTTTCGGACAGATGTCCTACGAGCAGTACTTC. The encoded protein is CASSFGQMSYEQYF.

The chain joins TRBV5-1 to TRBJ2-3, with unresolved D. Trimming removed 0 bases from V and 2 bases from J, with 10 bases in between. From germline, CDR1 is SGHRS and CDR2 YFSETQ. This CDR3 comprises 15 residues. The CDR3 coding sequence is TGCGCCAGCAGCTTGGCAGGCCCTAACACAGATACGCAGTATTTT. Its protein product is CASSLAGPNTDTQYF.

This clonotype has just one count. The V call is TRBV10-1, the J call TRBJ2-2, with 7 bases matching TRBD2. This CDR3 has 14 amino acids. With 7 bases clipped from V and 5 bases from J, the junction kept 7 bases outside the gene matches. CDR1 is WNHNN and CDR2 is SYGVQD in the germline V gene (reference sequence). The DNA for the CDR3 is TGCGCCAGCATGGGCGGGAGTGTGACCGGGGAGCTGTTTTTT. It is translated as CASMGGSVTGELFF.

This clonotype was observed a single time. The chain uses TRBV27 and TRBJ1-2, with D possibly being TRBD1 (6 bases). Trimming cost V 6 bases and J 5 bases, with 16 bases left between them. The CDR3 runs 14 residues. CDR1 and CDR2 from the germline V gene are MNHEY and SMNVEV (reference sequence). Written as DNA, the CDR3 is TGTGCCAGCAGCGTCTACCCAGGGGTATATGGCTACACCTTC. Encoded protein: CASSVYPGVYGYTF.

This clonotype was observed many times. The chain combines TRBV5-1 with TRBJ2-7; 9 positions match TRBD1. The CDR3 runs 15 residues. V was clipped by 0 bases and J by 4 bases; unmatched bases: 5. Per germline, CDR1 SGHRS and CDR2 YFSETQ. CDR3 region: CASSLVGTGLYEQYF. In nucleotides, the CDR3 is TGCGCCAGCAGCTTGGTGGGGACAGGGCTGTACGAGCAGTACTTC.

This clonotype was seen at least ten times. V and J are TRBV5-5 and TRBJ1-5; 8 bases align to TRBD1. V shed 0 bases, J shed 6 bases, and the junction held 5 bases outside the gene matches. CDR3 length equals 15 residues. Germline CDR1 reads SGHKS; CDR2 reads YYEKEE (reference sequence). The CDR3 DNA sequence: TGTGCCAGCAGCTTGGAGCGACAGGGGACTCAGCCCCAGCATTTT. Protein: CASSLERQGTQPQHF.

The J gene is TRBJ2-3, the V gene TRBV2; TRBD2 aligns across 10 bases. The ends lost 2 bases at V and 3 bases at J; junction bases unmatched: 8. The germline V gene encodes CDR1 SNHLY and CDR2 FYNNEI. CDR3 length: 17 amino acids. CDR3: CASSEWRVAGGTDTQYF. The CDR3 region has the DNA TGTGCCAGCAGTGAATGGAGGGTAGCGGGAGGAACAGATACGCAGTATTTT.

This clonotype was counted only a few times. The genes are TRBV4-1 and TRBJ2-7; D gene ambiguous. This CDR3 comprises 16 residues. Trimming stripped 3 bases from V and 1 base from J, with 16 bases between. Germline values: CDR1 MGHRA, CDR2 YSYEKL. The CDR3 reads CASSHRYSGESYEQYF. DNA for the CDR3: TGCGCCAGCAGCCATCGGTATTCTGGGGAATCCTACGAGCAGTACTTC.

This clonotype was recorded many times. V usage is TRBV28 and J usage is TRBJ1-2; 8 bases align to TRBD1. The CDR3 sequence is 18 residues long. With 7 bases clipped from V and 4 bases from J, the junction kept 20 bases outside the gene matches. Germline CDR1 MDHEN, CDR2 SYDVKM. The CDR3 nucleotides are TGTGCCAGCACCCTGGGACAGGCGGCGCCAATTTTATTCTATGGCTACACCTTC. Translation gives CASTLGQAAPILFYGYTF.

V usage is TRBV10-3 and J usage is TRBJ1-4, with D perhaps TRBD1 (5 bases). This CDR3 has 15 amino acids. Trimming took off 3 bases at V and 13 bases at J, with 21 bases between the two ends. The germline V gene encodes CDR1 ENHRY and CDR2 SYGVKD. The chain's CDR3 is CAISDSEGHGERLFF. In nucleotides, the CDR3 is TGTGCCATCAGTGATTCGGAGGGGCACGGGGAGCGACTGTTTTTT.

This clonotype was detected a few times. The chain carries TRBV12-3 or TRBV12-4 and TRBJ1-2; the D is unclear. Trimming took 4 bases from V and 4 from J, leaving 16 bases between them. CDR3 length equals 15 residues. The DNA for the CDR3 is TGTGCCAGCAGTTCGCCGGGCCGCGGCGCCTATGGCTACACCTTC. This encodes CASSSPGRGAYGYTF.